These T cell receptor beta chains were read from a single sample in a study of T cells in Graves' hyperthyroidism and ophthalmopathy. TCRdb ran MiXCR on the multiplex PCR reads and lists one entry per CDR3 protein. The data show under 300,000 distinct CDR3 sequences, with roughly 13% seen just once and 7.9% held by the top ten. Sequenced: blood. The receptors here all came from a woman between 35 and 50 years old with Graves' hyperthyroidism. Both conserved end residues are part of each CDR3. A D gene is named only where the DNA matches it firmly. Where a row states a size, it is once, few, many or the class of an expanded clone; other rows omit it.

TRBJ1-5,TRBV12-3/TRBV12-4,few,TRBD1,TGTGCCAGCATCTCCGGGACAGTGATGGGGCCCCAGCATTTT,CASISGTVMGPQHF
TRBJ2-1,TRBV6-1,many,TRBD1,TGTGCCAGCACCTACCGCCGGGACAGGGAGGACAATGAGCAGTTCTTC,CASTYRRDREDNEQFF
TRBJ1-6,TRBV5-6,few,.,TGTGCCAGCAGCCCCGGGACGCCCGATTCACCCCTCCACTTT,CASSPGTPDSPLHF
TRBJ2-3,TRBV6-2/TRBV6-3,many,.,TGTGCCAGCAGTTCGGGGACCAACCCCGAGGTGACAGATACGCAGTATTTT,CASSSGTNPEVTDTQYF
TRBJ2-1,TRBV29-1,few,TRBD1,TGCAGCGCCGAGGACAGGGGCCCTTACAATGAGCAGTTCTTC,CSAEDRGPYNEQFF
TRBJ1-1,TRBV2,many,.,TGTGCCAGCAGTGAAACAGGGCCGGACACTGAAGCTTTCTTT,CASSETGPDTEAFF
TRBJ2-7,TRBV6-1,many,.,TGTGCCAGCAGTGAAGCCGGGGCGGCCTACGAGCAGTACTTC,CASSEAGAAYEQYF
TRBJ1-1,TRBV30,many,TRBD1,TGTGCCTGGAGTGTCCTGGGACAGCCGAACACTGAAGCTTTCTTT,CAWSVLGQPNTEAFF
TRBJ2-6,TRBV29-1,.,.,TGCAGCGTTCACTCTGGGGCCAACGTCCTGACTTTC,CSVHSGANVLTF
TRBJ1-1,TRBV30,many,.,TGTGCCTGGAGGAAGATCAGGTTGGGCACTGAAGCTTTCTTT,CAWRKIRLGTEAFF
TRBJ1-2,TRBV19,few,TRBD1,TGTGCCAGTAAGATCGACAGGGTCCCTGGCTACACCTTC,CASKIDRVPGYTF
TRBJ2-5,TRBV7-2,many,.,TGTGCCAGCAGCCACGTTGCCGGGACCCAGTACTTC,CASSHVAGTQYF
TRBJ1-2,TRBV3-1,.,TRBD1,TGTGCCAGCAGACCCGGGACAGGGGGCATTGGCTACACCTTC,CASRPGTGGIGYTF
TRBJ2-6,TRBV11-2,few,.,TGTGCCAGCGGATACTCTGGGGCCAACGTCCTGACTTTC,CASGYSGANVLTF
TRBJ2-2,TRBV12-3/TRBV12-4,.,.,TGTGCCAGCAGTTTAGAGGCGCTGTGGGGACCACCGCCCGGGGAGCTGTTTTTT,CASSLEALWGPPPGELFF
TRBJ2-7,TRBV7-2,many,.,TGTGCCAGCAGCGCGACCAGGGGGGGGTACGAGCAGTACTTC,CASSATRGGYEQYF
TRBJ2-1,TRBV5-1,many,TRBD1,TGCGCCAGCAGCGTGAGACAGGGGGCCGATGAGCAGTTCTTC,CASSVRQGADEQFF
TRBJ1-2,TRBV4-2,many,.,TGTGCCAGCAGCCAAGATGGGACGCTTAACTATGGCTACACCTTC,CASSQDGTLNYGYTF
TRBJ2-3,TRBV29-1,.,TRBD1,TGCAGCGTGGACTCCGGACAGGGGGCCAGAGATACGCAGTATTTT,CSVDSGQGARDTQYF
TRBJ1-1,TRBV18,many,.,TGTGCCAGCTCACCACAGAAGGCCGAGAAAGCTTTCTTT,CASSPQKAEKAFF
TRBJ1-6,TRBV6-1,many,TRBD1,TGTGCCAGCAGTCGGGACAGGTCCTATTCACCCCTCCACTTT,CASSRDRSYSPLHF
TRBJ2-2,TRBV7-9,.,.,TGTGCCAGCAGCTTAGCGAAGCCAGTCGGGGGCGGGGAGCTGTTTTTT,CASSLAKPVGGGELFF
TRBJ1-1,TRBV3-1,many,.,TGTGCCAGCAGCCACAGAGTGGGAGGGGGGAACACTGAAGCTTTCTTT,CASSHRVGGGNTEAFF
TRBJ2-1,TRBV11-2,many,TRBD2,TGTGCCAGCAGCTCGAGACCGGGACTAGCGGGGGCTGAGCAGTTCTTC,CASSSRPGLAGAEQFF
TRBJ2-1,TRBV14,.,TRBD2,TGTGCCAGCAGCCTGGGGGCTAGCGGGGGAGATGAGCAGTTCTTC,CASSLGASGGDEQFF
TRBJ2-2,TRBV3-1,few,.,TGTGCCAGCACGGAAGGGTACACCGGGGAGCTGTTTTTT,CASTEGYTGELFF
TRBJ2-1,TRBV11-3,many,.,TGTGCCAGCAGCTTGGAGAGGAATGAGCAGTTCTTC,CASSLERNEQFF
TRBJ2-1,TRBV7-9,many,.,TGTGCCAGCAGCTTAGTTGGAGGGAATGAGCAGTTCTTC,CASSLVGGNEQFF
TRBJ2-3,TRBV24-1,many,.,TGTGCCACCAGTGCACGAACCTCCACAGATACGCAGTATTTT,CATSARTSTDTQYF
TRBJ1-6,TRBV6-2/TRBV6-3,.,TRBD1,TGTGCCAGCAGGAAGACAGGGGACTCACCCCTCCACTTT,CASRKTGDSPLHF
TRBJ2-1,TRBV6-1,many,TRBD2,TGTGCCAGCAGTTACGGGGGAGGGCGGAATGAGCAGTTCTTC,CASSYGGGRNEQFF
TRBJ2-6,TRBV7-6,few,.,TGTGCCAGCAGCCAACGGGGGATCTCTGGGGCCAACGTCCTGACTTTC,CASSQRGISGANVLTF
TRBJ2-7,TRBV7-9,few,.,TGTGCCAGCAGCTTATATGGTGGGAACGAGCAGTACTTC,CASSLYGGNEQYF
TRBJ1-2,TRBV6-5,.,TRBD1,TGTGCCAGCAGTTACGCCGGGACAGGGGGCGCGTATGGCTACACCTTC,CASSYAGTGGAYGYTF
TRBJ2-2,TRBV2,many,.,TGTGCCAGCAGTGAGGAAATGGTAAACCCCCTTTTT,CASSEEMVNPLF
TRBJ2-5,TRBV7-8,few,TRBD2,TGTGCCAGCAGCTTATCTCTAGCGGGAGAGACCCAGTACTTC,CASSLSLAGETQYF
TRBJ2-3,TRBV20-1,.,TRBD2,TGCAGTGCTCCCATGCTAGCGGGAGCCACAGATACGCAGTATTTT,CSAPMLAGATDTQYF
TRBJ1-1,TRBV18,many,.,TGTGCCAGCTCACCAGAGCGGGAGGCCACTGAAGCTTTCTTT,CASSPEREATEAFF
TRBJ2-1,TRBV4-1,.,TRBD2,TGCGCCAGCAGCCAATGGGCTAGCGGGGTGGACAATGAGCAGTTCTTC,CASSQWASGVDNEQFF
TRBJ1-2,TRBV6-1,.,.,TGTGCCAGCAGTCCTTCTCTGGGCAGTCCTACCGGCTACACCTTC,CASSPSLGSPTGYTF
TRBJ1-1,TRBV6-1,many,.,TGTGCCAGTCTGGGACACAGCACTGAAGCTTTCTTT,CASLGHSTEAFF
TRBJ2-5,TRBV28,many,.,TGTGCCAGCTCTAGGGGGGCAAACCAAGAGACCCAGTACTTC,CASSRGANQETQYF
TRBJ2-7,TRBV12-3/TRBV12-4,many,.,TGTGCCAGCAGTTTAGGGCAGGCCGGCGAGCAGTACTTC,CASSLGQAGEQYF
TRBJ1-2,TRBV18,.,.,TGTGCCAGCTCACCAGCCGTCGGGAGCAACTATGGCTACACCTTC,CASSPAVGSNYGYTF
TRBJ2-3,TRBV6-1,many,TRBD2,TGTGCCAGCAGTGAATGGCGGGGGACAGATACGCAGTATTTT,CASSEWRGTDTQYF
TRBJ2-5,TRBV15,many,.,TGTGCCACCAGCAGGTCAGGGGCCCCGCAGACCCAGTACTTC,CATSRSGAPQTQYF
TRBJ2-7,TRBV28,.,TRBD2,TGTGTCAGTAGACTAGCGGGAGGGAACACCCCGGGAAATGAGCAGTACTTC,CVSRLAGGNTPGNEQYF
TRBJ2-3,TRBV2,many,.,TGTGCCAGCAGTGATCCCGGACGGGGCACAGATACGCAGTATTTT,CASSDPGRGTDTQYF
TRBJ2-1,TRBV29-1,many,TRBD1,TGCAGCGCCGAAGGGGACAGGGGCAACAATGAGCAGTTCTTC,CSAEGDRGNNEQFF
TRBJ1-1,TRBV6-1,many,TRBD1,TGTGCCAGCAGCGGGACAGGGAGGAACACTGAAGCTTTCTTT,CASSGTGRNTEAFF
TRBJ2-1,TRBV28,many,TRBD2,TGTGCCAGCAGTACTTCTCTAGCGGGAGCCTACAATGAGCAGTTCTTC,CASSTSLAGAYNEQFF
TRBJ2-7,TRBV29-1,many,TRBD2,TGCAGCGTTCGACTGGCCAATAGCGGGTGGGCTCACGAGCAGTACTTC,CSVRLANSGWAHEQYF
TRBJ2-7,TRBV29-1,many,.,TGCAGCGTTGCTGGGGACGGAGCTCGCTACGAGCAGTACTTC,CSVAGDGARYEQYF
TRBJ2-7,TRBV28,many,.,TGTGCCAGCATCGGGGGGCAGGAGTTATACGAGCAGTACTTC,CASIGGQELYEQYF
TRBJ2-1,TRBV2,many,.,TGTGCCAGCAGTGAAGAGGGGGAGCAGTTCTTC,CASSEEGEQFF
TRBJ1-2,TRBV29-1,many,.,TGCAGCGTTGGAGGGCAGAGCTATGGCTACACCTTC,CSVGGQSYGYTF
TRBJ1-2,TRBV10-1,many,.,TGCGCCAGCAGTGAGTCGAGTGCTTCACACTATGGCTACACCTTC,CASSESSASHYGYTF